This T cell receptor beta chain appears in the sequencing data of a study of T cell responses to AZD1222 COVID-19 vaccine. The CDR3 consists of 14 residues. Trimming took off 5 bases at V and 5 bases at J, with 16 bases between the two ends. CDR1 and CDR2 from the germline V gene are SQVTM and ANQGSEA. The repertoire was sequenced with immunoSEQ multiplex PCR; TCRdb's copy has only in-frame clones and lacks some. The sample includes approximately 140,000 clones, approximately 90% of them seen just once. The chain couples TRBV29-1 to TRBJ2-1, with a possible D match to TRBD2 (7 bases). The sequencing used peripheral blood, collected 28 days after the second AZD1222 dose. This receptor was identified in an adult who received the AZD1222 COVID-19 vaccine. In nucleotides, the CDR3 is TGCAGCGTTAGGGGGGGGAAGAGAAACAATGAGCAGTTCTTC. It yields the protein CSVRGGKRNNEQFF.